This TCR beta chain was obtained from a study of response to subunit inactivated influenza vaccine. This clonotype was observed a few times. The trim removed 0 bases at V and 3 bases at J, leaving 11 bases unmatched. The CDR3 is 18 amino acids. Germline values: CDR1 SGHRS, CDR2 YFSETQ. Via MiXCR, TCRdb re-called the RT-PCR reads, giving one row per CDR3 protein. The sample records more than 450,000 distinct CDR3 sequences, 10% to 15% being singletons. The sequence derives from a man aged 45-65 years who received an inactivated influenza vaccine. The V call is TRBV5-1, the J call TRBJ2-3, with TRBD2 identical over 9 bases. Sequencing used PBMCs from blood, obtained on the day of vaccination. CDR3 protein: CASSLAGSGSGGTDTQYF. Written as DNA, the CDR3 is TGCGCCAGCAGCTTGGCCGGTAGCGGGAGCGGGGGAACAGATACGCAGTATTTT.